This passage covers 5 T cell receptor beta chains from one sample sequenced in a study of cytomegalovirus exposure and HLA in healthy donors. This PCR relied on a set of 60 Vbeta primers and 13 Jbeta primers. Assay used: immunoSEQ multiplex PCR; TCRdb lists only in-frame clones, some missing. The sample features roughly 31,000 clones, with about 0.69% in its top ten. The sample comprised PBMCs. Receptors originate from a man aged 25-45 years in good health and CMV-seronegative.

This rearrangement joins TRBV6-1 to TRBJ1-4; D may be TRBD1 (6 bases). Trimming left V 2 bases short and J 5 bases short, with 12 bases between. The CDR3 spans 15 residues. Germline V gene data show CDR1 as MNHNS and CDR2 as SASEGT. DNA for the CDR3: TGTGCCAGCAGTGAACCGGGTCAGGGGAATGAAAAACTGTTTTTT. This translates into CASSEPGQGNEKLFF.

The rearrangement joins TRBV18 to TRBJ2-7; no firm D call. Looked up from germline, CDR1 is KGHSH and CDR2 is LQKENI. The CDR3 is made up of 12 amino acids. V dropped 0 bases and J dropped 6 bases, with 6 bases sitting between them. CDR3 amino acids: CASSPPSSEQYF. CDR3 DNA: TGTGCCAGCTCACCACCTTCGAGCGAGCAGTACTTC.

V gene TRBV5-1 combines with J gene TRBJ2-3; D call uncertain. Per germline, CDR1 SGHRS and CDR2 YFSETQ. The CDR3 has 13 amino acids. V lost 3 bases to trimming and J lost 0 bases, with 5 bases between them. The CDR3 DNA reads as TGCGCCAGCAGCTCGAGTAGCACAGATACGCAGTATTTT. It is translated as CASSSSSTDTQYF.

This sequence joins TRBV6-5 and TRBJ1-4, with 7 bases that match TRBD1. CDR1 is MNHEY, CDR2 SVGAGI, per germline. The CDR3 covers 16 residues. V trimming: 2 bases; J trimming: 0 bases; junction bases outside the gene matches: 3. This chain's CDR3 is CASSYDRVTTNEKLFF. In DNA form, the CDR3 reads TGTGCCAGCAGTTACGACAGGGTAACAACTAATGAAAAACTGTTTTTT.

V usage is TRBV27 and J usage is TRBJ2-5; 10 bases are shared with TRBD2. The ends lost 6 bases at V and 0 bases at J; junction bases unmatched: 1. The CDR3 contains 14 residues. Per the germline V gene, CDR1 is MNHEY and CDR2 is SMNVEV (reference sequence). The CDR3 sequence is CASRLAGYQETQYF. DNA for the CDR3: TGTGCCAGCAGACTAGCGGGGTACCAAGAGACCCAGTACTTC.